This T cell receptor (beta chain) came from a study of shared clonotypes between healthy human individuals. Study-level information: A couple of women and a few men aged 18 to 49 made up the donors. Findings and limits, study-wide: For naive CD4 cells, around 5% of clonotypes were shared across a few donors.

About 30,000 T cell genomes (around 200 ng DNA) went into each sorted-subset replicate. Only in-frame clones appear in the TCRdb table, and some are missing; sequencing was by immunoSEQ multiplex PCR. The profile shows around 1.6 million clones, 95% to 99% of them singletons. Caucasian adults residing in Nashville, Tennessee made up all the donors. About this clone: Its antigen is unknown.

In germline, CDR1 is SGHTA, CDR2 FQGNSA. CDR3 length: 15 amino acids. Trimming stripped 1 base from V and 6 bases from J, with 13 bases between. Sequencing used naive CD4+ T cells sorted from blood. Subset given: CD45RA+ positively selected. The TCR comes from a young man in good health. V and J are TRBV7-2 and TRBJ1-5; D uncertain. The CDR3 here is CASSLGSVASQPQHF. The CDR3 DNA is TGTGCCAGCAGCTTAGGCTCAGTAGCTAGTCAGCCCCAGCATTTT.